This T cell receptor beta chain was sequenced for a study of cytomegalovirus exposure and HLA in healthy donors. Study conclusions and caveats: Previous analysis showed most TCR beta V segments were productive about 90% or about 30% of the time. It was 150 to 200 TCR beta chains that were listed as cytomegalovirus-associated. Association of a missense DCLRE1C variant with TCR beta V- and J-gene trimming was reported in a later analysis. Most CMV-associated TCR beta chains were later found to appear HLA-restricted.

About this clone itself: Its specificity is not known.

60 Vbeta and 13 Jbeta primers were used in PCR. Clones were sequenced by immunoSEQ multiplex PCR, and TCRdb holds only the in-frame ones, with some missing. The sample lists roughly 160,000 clones; around 69% were seen once. This clonotype was sampled from a man between 60 and 75 years old in good health and CMV-seronegative. Source material: PBMCs.

The CDR3: CASSPTVRGGASYEQYF. In DNA form, the CDR3 reads TGCGCCAGCAGCCCCACCGTTCGGGGAGGGGCCTCCTACGAGCAGTACTTC. V usage is TRBV5-1 and J usage is TRBJ2-7, with TRBD2 matching 7 bases. Unmatched junction bases numbered 13, after V lost 4 bases and J lost 0 bases. This CDR3 comprises 17 residues. Germline V gene data show CDR1 as SGHRS and CDR2 as YFSETQ.